Presented here are 20 T cell receptor beta chains from one specimen sequenced in a study of technical replicates of blood from several donors. Generated by immunoSEQ multiplex PCR, the TCRdb table keeps only in-frame clones and is missing some. The table shows approximately 78,000 clones, with less than 97% occurring only once. The specimen was T cells isolated from PBMCs. These receptors were taken from a human donor in good health.

The chain is built from TRBV7-6 and TRBJ2-2; D might be TRBD2 (6 bases). CDR1 and CDR2 from the germline V gene are SGHVS and FNYEAQ. Trimming removed 2 bases from V and 5 bases from J, with 15 bases in between. The CDR3 runs to 16 residues. The CDR3 DNA follows: TGTGCCAGCAGCTTAACGGGGGAGCCGTCGACCGGGGAGCTGTTTTTT. It translates to CASSLTGEPSTGELFF. The full variable domain, its missing parts supplied by reference TRBV7-6 and TRBJ2-2, is GAGVSQSPRYKVTKRGQDVALRCDPISGHVSLYWYRQALGQGPEFLTYFNYEAQQDKSGLPNDRFSAERPEGSISTLTIQRTEQRDSAMYRCASSLTGEPSTGELFFGEGSRLTVL.

The chain uses TRBV7-2 and TRBJ1-4; 7 nucleotides line up with TRBD1. CDR1 is SGHTA, CDR2 FQGNSA, per germline. The CDR3 loop spans 15 amino acids. The J segment lost 3 bases and the V segment lost 1 base, leaving 2 bases of the junction unmatched. The DNA for the CDR3 is TGTGCCAGCAGCTTAGGGGGACAGCCTAATGAAAAACTGTTTTTT. Its protein product is CASSLGGQPNEKLFF.

The rearrangement links TRBV30 to TRBJ1-2; no clear D gene. V was pared by 4 bases and J by 2 bases, with 11 bases between. Germline V gene sequence: CDR1 GTSNPN, CDR2 SVGIG (reference sequence). The CDR3 contains 13 residues. CDR3: CAWTPRANYGYTF. The DNA of the CDR3 is TGTGCCTGGACCCCGAGGGCCAACTATGGCTACACCTTC.

This clone was detected only a few times. This chain links TRBV6-5 with TRBJ1-1; 7 bases align to TRBD1. This CDR3 is 13 amino acids long. The junction had 6 bases not matched to a gene; V was cut back by 7 bases and J by 4 bases. Germline lookup yields CDR1 MNHEY and CDR2 SVGAGI. The CDR3 is CASKPTGSTEAFF. In DNA form, the CDR3 reads TGTGCCAGCAAACCGACAGGGAGCACTGAAGCTTTCTTT.

V usage is TRBV7-9 and J usage is TRBJ1-2; 7 bases are shared with TRBD1. With V trimmed by 3 bases and J by 3 bases, 4 bases remained unmatched. The CDR3 contains 14 residues. The germline gives CDR1 SEHNR, CDR2 FQNEAQ (reference sequence). The CDR3 coding sequence is TGTGCCAGCAGCTTCACAGGGGCAGACTATGGCTACACCTTC. Its protein is CASSFTGADYGYTF.

This clone was found a few times. The chain couples TRBV10-3 to TRBJ1-3, with TRBD1 identical over 7 bases. Germline values: CDR1 ENHRY, CDR2 SYGVKD. The CDR3 covers 15 residues. The V and J ends lost 3 bases and 0 bases, in that order; junction bases with no gene match: 2. The CDR3 region is CAISDRTGSGNTIYF. CDR3 coding DNA: TGTGCCATCAGTGATAGGACAGGCTCTGGAAACACCATATATTTT.

This clone appeared a few times. The V call is TRBV11-2, the J call TRBJ1-1; tentatively, D is TRBD1 (6 bases). Between the trimmed V and J ends, which lost 5 bases and 1 base, there was a span of 11 bases. The germline CDR1 and CDR2 sequences are SGHAT and FQNNGV. This CDR3 spans 14 amino acids. CDR3 amino acids: CASSTQQGNTEAFF. CDR3 DNA sequence: TGTGCCAGCAGCACGCAACAGGGGAACACTGAAGCTTTCTTT.

J is TRBJ2-2 and V is TRBV30; 8 bases are a match to TRBD1. This CDR3 is 16 amino acids long. The junction had 6 bases not matched to a gene; V was cut back by 3 bases and J by 0 bases. The germline V gene has CDR1 GTSNPN and CDR2 SVGIG (reference sequence). CDR3 sequence reads: CAWSFGTGSNTGELFF. As DNA, the CDR3 is TGTGCCTGGAGCTTTGGGACAGGCTCGAACACCGGGGAGCTGTTTTTT.

The chain uses TRBV7-9 and TRBJ2-7; 7 nucleotides line up with TRBD1. The CDR3 contains 12 residues. The V gene end was trimmed by 8 bases and the J gene end by 1 base; junction bases not matched to a gene: 2. CDR1 is SEHNR, CDR2 FQNEAQ, per germline (reference sequence). The CDR3 coding sequence is TGTGCCAGCGGGACAGCATCCTACGAGCAGTACTTC. Its translation: CASGTASYEQYF.

V and J are TRBV10-3 and TRBJ2-2, with D maybe TRBD1 (7 bases). The germline V gene has CDR1 ENHRY and CDR2 SYGVKD. The CDR3 is made up of 15 amino acids. The V end lost 10 bases, the J end lost 5 bases, and 20 bases lay between the germline ends. This CDR3 is CATGGGTVVTGELFF. The CDR3 DNA is TGTGCCACTGGCGGCGGGACAGTCGTAACCGGGGAGCTGTTTTTT.

This chain uses TRBV27 with TRBJ1-2, with 7 bases matching TRBD1. V lost 8 bases, J lost 0 bases, and 6 bases stayed unmatched. CDR1 is MNHEY and CDR2 is SMNVEV in the germline V gene (reference sequence). This CDR3 has 14 residues. The CDR3 loop is CASGTGASNYGYTF. As DNA, the CDR3 is TGTGCCAGCGGTACAGGGGCCTCTAACTATGGCTACACCTTC.

The V and J genes are TRBV11-1 and TRBJ1-1, with D possibly being TRBD1 (5 bases). CDR3 length: 15 amino acids. The germline V gene has CDR1 SGHAT and CDR2 FQDESV (reference sequence). V lost 2 bases and J lost 0, with 10 bases in between. This chain's CDR3 is CASSLFAGMNTEAFF. In DNA form, the CDR3 reads TGTGCCAGCAGCTTATTTGCAGGGATGAACACTGAAGCTTTCTTT.

This rearrangement joins TRBV5-1 to TRBJ1-3; 7 bases line up with TRBD1. J gave up 3 bases and V 0 bases, and 9 bases lay outside the gene matches. The CDR3 loop spans 17 amino acids. Germline CDR1 reads SGHRS; CDR2 reads YFSETQ. CDR3 DNA: TGCGCCAGCAGCTTGGCCAGGGGGGAGAGCCATGGAAACACCATATATTTT. It translates to CASSLARGESHGNTIYF.

This clone has just one count. The chain carries TRBV9 and TRBJ1-5; D is unresolved. The V end lost 0 bases, the J end lost 4 bases, and 8 bases lay between the germline ends. CDR3 length: 14 residues. The V gene's germline CDR1 is SGDLS and CDR2 YYNGEE. The CDR3 sequence: CASSVDNSNQPQHF. Here the CDR3 DNA reads TGTGCCAGCAGCGTAGACAACAGTAATCAGCCCCAGCATTTT.

The chain joins TRBV2 to TRBJ1-1; no firm D call. The V gene's germline CDR1 is SNHLY and CDR2 FYNNEI. Between the trimmed V and J ends, which lost 6 bases and 4 bases, there was a span of 21 bases. The CDR3 has 16 amino acids. The CDR3 sequence is CASRLAAVGFGTEAFF. The DNA of the CDR3 is TGTGCCAGCAGATTGGCCGCGGTAGGATTCGGCACTGAAGCTTTCTTT.

The sample holds a few counts of this clone. This sequence joins TRBV7-3 and TRBJ2-2, with TRBD2 as a possible D gene (6 bases). There are 15 residues in the CDR3. V gave up 5 bases and J gave up 1 base, with 11 bases separating them. Germline V gives CDR1 SGHTA, CDR2 FQGTGA. This CDR3 is CASSIKGGNTGELFF. CDR3 sequence (DNA): TGTGCCAGCAGCATAAAGGGAGGGAACACCGGGGAGCTGTTTTTT. Combining the CDR3 with reference TRBV7-3 and TRBJ2-2 gives the whole variable domain GAGVSQTPSNKVTEKGKYVELRCDPISGHTALYWYRQSLGQGPEFLIYFQGTGAADDSGLPNDRFFAVRPEGSVSTLKIQRTERGDSAVYLCASSIKGGNTGELFFGEGSRLTVL.

The V call is TRBV10-2, the J call TRBJ2-1; possibly TRBD1 for D (6 bases). Per the germline V gene, CDR1 is WSHSY and CDR2 is SAAADI. The CDR3 runs to 12 residues. The ends were cut back, 9 bases at V and 7 bases at J, with 13 bases in the middle. The CDR3 DNA reads as TGCGCCAGTAGCCAGGGGCTGAATGAGCAGTTCTTC. Translated: CASSQGLNEQFF.

J is TRBJ1-1 and V is TRBV6-5, with TRBD1 matching over 8 bases. The germline gives CDR1 MNHEY, CDR2 SVGAGI. The CDR3 sequence is 16 residues long. J gave up 5 bases and V 4 bases, and 12 bases lay outside the gene matches. The CDR3 here is CASSSGAGTGVTEAFF. CDR3 DNA: TGTGCCAGCAGTTCCGGAGCCGGGACAGGAGTAACTGAAGCTTTCTTT.

This sequence joins TRBV19 and TRBJ2-5, with TRBD1 as a possible D gene (6 bases). Germline assignment: CDR1 LNHDA and CDR2 SQIVND (reference sequence). This CDR3 has 13 residues. V was clipped by 3 bases and J by 5 bases, with 10 bases between them. The CDR3 coding sequence is TGTGCCAGTAGTATTACAGGGACGGAGACCCAGTACTTC. Translating gives CASSITGTETQYF.

The chain couples TRBV7-6 to TRBJ2-7; 8 nucleotides agree with TRBD2. CDR1 and CDR2 from the germline V gene are SGHVS and FNYEAQ. This CDR3 contains 18 residues. The trim removed 5 bases at V and 1 base at J, leaving 16 bases unmatched. The CDR3 DNA is TGTGCCAGCAGCCCCGGGGGGAGACCGGGACTAGATTCCTACGAGCAGTACTTC. Translated: CASSPGGRPGLDSYEQYF.